This is a list of T cell receptor beta chains from one sample in a study of early T cells in non-severe SARS-CoV-2 infection. TCRdb called the 5' RACE reads again in MiXCR, with one record for every CDR3 protein. The table includes approximately 77,000 distinct CDR3 sequences, approximately 5% detected once. Sequencing used whole blood, obtained at baseline. The source is an adult who was a healthcare worker with PCR-confirmed SARS-CoV-2 infection or an uninfected control (not recorded which). Both conserved end residues are part of each CDR3. Each record gives: J gene, V gene, D gene, clone size, CDR3 DNA, CDR3 protein. A D gene is named only where the DNA matches it firmly. Clone size reads once, few, many, or a class if the clone is expanded.

>TRBJ1-1|TRBV30|.|few
TGTGCCTGGAGTGCGGTGTCAGTGAACACTGAAGCTTTCTTT
CAWSAVSVNTEAFF
>TRBJ2-7|TRBV20-1|.|many
TGCAGTGCTAGAGAAGCTGGCAAATCCTACGAGCAGTACTTC
CSAREAGKSYEQYF
>TRBJ2-1|TRBV4-1|.|many
TGCGCAGCAGGGTTTTGGAATGAGCAGTTCTTC
CAAGFWNEQFF
>TRBJ2-2|TRBV19|TRBD1|few
TGTGCCAGCAGAACAGGGGGCGGATCCGGGGAGCTGTTTTTT
CASRTGGGSGELFF
>TRBJ2-7|TRBV7-8|TRBD1|many
TGTGCCAGCAGCCCCCGGGACAGGGGAACGTTGGGCTCCTACGAGCAGTACTTC
CASSPRDRGTLGSYEQYF
>TRBJ2-2|TRBV11-2|.|many
TGTGCCAGCAGGGACGGACAGTTCTACACCGGGGAGCTGTTTTTT
CASRDGQFYTGELFF
>TRBJ1-2|TRBV6-5|.|many
TGTGCCAGCAGTCCCCAGGACACCCCTAACTATGGCTACACCTTC
CASSPQDTPNYGYTF
>TRBJ1-4|TRBV11-2|TRBD1|few
TGTGCCAGCAGCTACACAGGGGGGGGTACTAATGAAAAACTGTTTTTT
CASSYTGGGTNEKLFF
>TRBJ1-2|TRBV6-5|.|many
TGTGCCAGCAGTTACTCGGAGGTGCACAACTATGGCTACACCTTC
CASSYSEVHNYGYTF
>TRBJ1-5|TRBV19|.|few
TGTGCCAGTAGTATGGTCACTCTGCCCCAGCATTTT
CASSMVTLPQHF